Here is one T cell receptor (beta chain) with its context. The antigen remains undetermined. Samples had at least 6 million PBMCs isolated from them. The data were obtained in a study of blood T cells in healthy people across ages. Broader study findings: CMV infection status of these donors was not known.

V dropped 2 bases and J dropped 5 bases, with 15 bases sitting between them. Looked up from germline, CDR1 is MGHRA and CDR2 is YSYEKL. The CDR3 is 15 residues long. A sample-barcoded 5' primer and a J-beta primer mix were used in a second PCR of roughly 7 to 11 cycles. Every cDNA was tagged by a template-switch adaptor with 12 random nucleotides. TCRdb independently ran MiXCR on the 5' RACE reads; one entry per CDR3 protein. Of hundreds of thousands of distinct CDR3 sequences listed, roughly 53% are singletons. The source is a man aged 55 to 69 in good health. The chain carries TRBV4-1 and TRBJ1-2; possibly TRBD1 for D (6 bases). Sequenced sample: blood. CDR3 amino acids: CASSQNRDIRYGYTF. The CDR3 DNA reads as TGCGCCAGCAGCCAAAACCGGGACATCCGATATGGCTACACCTTC.